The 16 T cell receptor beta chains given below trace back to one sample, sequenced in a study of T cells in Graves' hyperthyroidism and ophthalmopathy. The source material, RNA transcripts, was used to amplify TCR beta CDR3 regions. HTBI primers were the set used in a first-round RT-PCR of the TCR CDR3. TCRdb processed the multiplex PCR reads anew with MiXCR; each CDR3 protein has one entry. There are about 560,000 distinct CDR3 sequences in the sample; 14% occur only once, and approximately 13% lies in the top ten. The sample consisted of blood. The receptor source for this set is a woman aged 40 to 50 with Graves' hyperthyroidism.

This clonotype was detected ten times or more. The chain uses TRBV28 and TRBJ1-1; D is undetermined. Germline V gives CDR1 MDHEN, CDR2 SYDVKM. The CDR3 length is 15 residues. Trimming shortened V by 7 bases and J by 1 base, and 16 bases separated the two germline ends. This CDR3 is CASIPRVQKNTEAFF. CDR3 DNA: TGTGCCAGCATTCCAAGGGTCCAGAAGAACACTGAAGCTTTCTTT.

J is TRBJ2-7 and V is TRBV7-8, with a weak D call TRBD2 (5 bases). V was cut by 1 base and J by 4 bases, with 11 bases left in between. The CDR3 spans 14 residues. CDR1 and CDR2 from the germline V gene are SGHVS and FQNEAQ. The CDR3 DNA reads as TGTGCCAGCAGCTTAGGGGTTCGGGATTACGAGCAGTACTTC. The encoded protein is CASSLGVRDYEQYF.

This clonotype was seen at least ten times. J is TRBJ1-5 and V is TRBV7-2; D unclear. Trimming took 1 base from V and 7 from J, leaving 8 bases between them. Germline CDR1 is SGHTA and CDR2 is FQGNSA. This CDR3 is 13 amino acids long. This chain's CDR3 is CASSLDIGQPQHF. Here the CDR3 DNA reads TGTGCCAGCAGCTTAGATATTGGACAGCCCCAGCATTTT.

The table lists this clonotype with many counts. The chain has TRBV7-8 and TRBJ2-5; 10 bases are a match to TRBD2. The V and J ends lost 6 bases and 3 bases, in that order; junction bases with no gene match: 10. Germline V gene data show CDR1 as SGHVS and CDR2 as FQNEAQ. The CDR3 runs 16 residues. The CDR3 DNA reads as TGTGCCAGCAGTCCCCGTACAGCGGGAGGGGAAGAGACCCAGTACTTC. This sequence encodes CASSPRTAGGEETQYF.

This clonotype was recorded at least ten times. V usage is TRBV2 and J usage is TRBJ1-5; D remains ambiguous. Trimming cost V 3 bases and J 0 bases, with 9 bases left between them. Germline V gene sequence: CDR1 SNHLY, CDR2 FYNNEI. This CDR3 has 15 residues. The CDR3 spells CASSDAGLSNQPQHF. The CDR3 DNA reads TGTGCCAGCAGTGATGCAGGCCTTAGCAATCAGCCCCAGCATTTT.

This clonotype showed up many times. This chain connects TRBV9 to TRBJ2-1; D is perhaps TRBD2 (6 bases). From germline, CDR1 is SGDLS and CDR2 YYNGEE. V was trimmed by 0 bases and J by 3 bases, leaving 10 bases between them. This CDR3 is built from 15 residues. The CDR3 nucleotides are TGTGCCAGCAGCGTAGCCGGGGGTCTCTACAATGAGCAGTTCTTC. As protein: CASSVAGGLYNEQFF.

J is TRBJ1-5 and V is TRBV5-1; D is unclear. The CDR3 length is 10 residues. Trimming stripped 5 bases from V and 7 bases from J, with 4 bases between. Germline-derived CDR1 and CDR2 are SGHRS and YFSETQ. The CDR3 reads CASRDQPQHF. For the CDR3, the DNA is TGCGCCAGCAGGGACCAGCCCCAGCATTTT.

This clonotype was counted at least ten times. CDR3 DNA sequence: TGTGCCAGCCCCCCGGCGGGAGGGTCCTACAATGAGCAGTTCTTC. It translates to CASPPAGGSYNEQFF. The V and J genes are TRBV28 and TRBJ2-1; TRBD2 matches 9 bases. V gave up 8 bases and J gave up 1 base; unmatched junction bases: 6. CDR3 length: 15 residues. Germline V gives CDR1 MDHEN, CDR2 SYDVKM.

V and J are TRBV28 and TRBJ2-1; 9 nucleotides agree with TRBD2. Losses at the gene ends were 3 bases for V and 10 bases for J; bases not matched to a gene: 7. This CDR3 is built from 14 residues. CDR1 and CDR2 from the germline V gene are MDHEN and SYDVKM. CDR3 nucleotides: TGTGCCAGCAGTTTCTCCCTAGCGGGATACGAGCAGTTCTTC. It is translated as CASSFSLAGYEQFF.

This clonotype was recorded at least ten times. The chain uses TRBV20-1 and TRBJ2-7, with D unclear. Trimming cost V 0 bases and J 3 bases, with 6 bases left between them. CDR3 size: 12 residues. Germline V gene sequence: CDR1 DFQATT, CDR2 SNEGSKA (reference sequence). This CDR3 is CSAREGGYEQYF. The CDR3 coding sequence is TGCAGTGCTAGAGAGGGCGGCTACGAGCAGTACTTC.

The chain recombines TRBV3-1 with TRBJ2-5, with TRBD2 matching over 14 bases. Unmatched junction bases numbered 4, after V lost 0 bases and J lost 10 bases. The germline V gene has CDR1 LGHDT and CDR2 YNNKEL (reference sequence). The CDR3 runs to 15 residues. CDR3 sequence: CASSQDVTSGRDQYF. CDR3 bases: TGTGCCAGCAGCCAAGATGTGACTAGCGGGAGGGACCAGTACTTC.

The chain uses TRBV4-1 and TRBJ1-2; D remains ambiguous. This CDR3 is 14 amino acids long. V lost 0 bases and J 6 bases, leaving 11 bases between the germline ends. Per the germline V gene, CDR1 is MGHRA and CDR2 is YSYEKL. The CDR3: CASSQDPGPDGYTF. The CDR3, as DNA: TGCGCCAGCAGCCAAGATCCAGGTCCCGATGGCTACACCTTC.

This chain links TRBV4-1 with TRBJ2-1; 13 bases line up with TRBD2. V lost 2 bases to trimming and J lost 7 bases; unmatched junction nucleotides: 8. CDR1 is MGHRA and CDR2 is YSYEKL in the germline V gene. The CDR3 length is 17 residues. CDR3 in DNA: TGCGCCAGCAGCCAAAACCTCGGACTAGCGGGAGTTAATGAGCAGTTCTTC. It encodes CASSQNLGLAGVNEQFF.

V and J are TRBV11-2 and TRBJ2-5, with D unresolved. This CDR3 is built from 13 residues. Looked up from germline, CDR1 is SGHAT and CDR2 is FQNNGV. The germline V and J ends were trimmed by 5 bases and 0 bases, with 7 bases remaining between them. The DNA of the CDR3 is TGTGCCAGCAGCCCATTCAACCAAGAGACCCAGTACTTC. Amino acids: CASSPFNQETQYF. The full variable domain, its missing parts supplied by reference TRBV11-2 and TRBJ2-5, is EAGVAQSPRYKIIEKRQSVAFWCNPISGHATLYWYQQILGQGPKLLIQFQNNGVVDDSQLPKDRFSAERLKGVDSTLKIQPAKLEDSAVYLCASSPFNQETQYFGPGTRLLVL.

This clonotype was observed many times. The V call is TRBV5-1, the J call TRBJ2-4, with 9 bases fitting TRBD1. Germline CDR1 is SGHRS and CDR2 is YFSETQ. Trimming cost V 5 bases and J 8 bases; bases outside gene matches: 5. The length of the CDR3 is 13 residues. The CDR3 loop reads CASRQGAGDIQYF. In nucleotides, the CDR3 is TGCGCCAGCAGACAGGGGGCCGGGGACATTCAGTACTTC.

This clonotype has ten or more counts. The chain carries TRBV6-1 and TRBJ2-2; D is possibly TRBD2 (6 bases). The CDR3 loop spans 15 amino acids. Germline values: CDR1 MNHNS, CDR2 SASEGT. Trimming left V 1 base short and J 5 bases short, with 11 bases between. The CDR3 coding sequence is TGTGCCAGCAGTGAAGGAGGAGGAGGGACCGGGGAGCTGTTTTTT. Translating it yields CASSEGGGGTGELFF.